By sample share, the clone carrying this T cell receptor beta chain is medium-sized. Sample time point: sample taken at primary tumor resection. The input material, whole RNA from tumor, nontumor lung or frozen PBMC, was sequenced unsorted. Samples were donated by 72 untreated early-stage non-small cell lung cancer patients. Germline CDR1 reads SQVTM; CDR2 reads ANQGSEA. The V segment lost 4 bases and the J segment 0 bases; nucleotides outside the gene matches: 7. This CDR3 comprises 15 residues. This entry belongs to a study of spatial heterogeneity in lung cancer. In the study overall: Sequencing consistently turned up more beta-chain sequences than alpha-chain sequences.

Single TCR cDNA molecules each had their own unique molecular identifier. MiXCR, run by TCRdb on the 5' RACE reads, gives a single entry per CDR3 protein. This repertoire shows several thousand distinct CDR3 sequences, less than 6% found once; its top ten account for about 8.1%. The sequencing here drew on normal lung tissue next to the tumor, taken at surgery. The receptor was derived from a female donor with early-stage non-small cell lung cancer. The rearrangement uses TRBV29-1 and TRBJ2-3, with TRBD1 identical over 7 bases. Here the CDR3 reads CSVAVGQTSTDTQYF. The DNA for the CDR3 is TGCAGCGTTGCGGTGGGACAGACTAGCACAGATACGCAGTATTTT.